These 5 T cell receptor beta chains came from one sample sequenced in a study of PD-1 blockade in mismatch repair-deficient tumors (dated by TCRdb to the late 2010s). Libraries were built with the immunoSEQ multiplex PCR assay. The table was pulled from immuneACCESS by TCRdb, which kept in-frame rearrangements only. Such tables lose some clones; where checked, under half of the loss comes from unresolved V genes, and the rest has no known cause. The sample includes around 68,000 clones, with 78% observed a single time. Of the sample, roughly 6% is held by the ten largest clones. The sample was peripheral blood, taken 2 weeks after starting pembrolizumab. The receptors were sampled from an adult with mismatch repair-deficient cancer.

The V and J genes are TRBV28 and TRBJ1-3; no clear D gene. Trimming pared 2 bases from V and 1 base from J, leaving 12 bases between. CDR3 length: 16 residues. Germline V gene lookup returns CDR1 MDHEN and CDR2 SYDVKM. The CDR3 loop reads CASSLTMVGSGNTIYF. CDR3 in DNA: TGTGCCAGCAGTTTAACTATGGTTGGTTCTGGAAACACCATATATTTT.

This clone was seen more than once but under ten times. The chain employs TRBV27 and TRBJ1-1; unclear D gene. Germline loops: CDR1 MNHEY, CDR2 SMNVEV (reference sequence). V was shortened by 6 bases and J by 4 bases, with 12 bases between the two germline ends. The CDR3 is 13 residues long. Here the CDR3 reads CASSYRASTEAFF. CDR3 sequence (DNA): TGTGCCAGCAGCTATCGCGCGAGCACTGAAGCTTTCTTT.

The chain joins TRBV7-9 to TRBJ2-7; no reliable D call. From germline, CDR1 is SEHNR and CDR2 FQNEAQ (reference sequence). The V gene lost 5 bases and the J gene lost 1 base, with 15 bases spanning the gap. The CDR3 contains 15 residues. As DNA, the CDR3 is TGTGCCAGCAGCCTCCCCACTAACCCTTCCTACGAGCAGTACTTC. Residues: CASSLPTNPSYEQYF.

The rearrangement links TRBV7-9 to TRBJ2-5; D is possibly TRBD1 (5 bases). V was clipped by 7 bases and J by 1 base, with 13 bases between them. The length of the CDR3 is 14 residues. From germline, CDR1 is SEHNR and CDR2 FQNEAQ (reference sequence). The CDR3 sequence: CASIGRTFQETQYF. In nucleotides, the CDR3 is TGTGCCAGCATCGGTCGGACATTCCAAGAGACCCAGTACTTC.

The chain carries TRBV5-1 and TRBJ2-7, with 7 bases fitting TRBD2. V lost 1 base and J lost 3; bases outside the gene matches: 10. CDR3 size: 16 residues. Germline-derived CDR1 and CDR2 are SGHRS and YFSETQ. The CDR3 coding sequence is TGCGCCAGCAGCTTGACTCGGGTAGCGGGCAGCTACGAGCAGTACTTC. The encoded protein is CASSLTRVAGSYEQYF.